This T cell receptor beta chain was identified during a study of a mutant IDH1 vaccine in newly diagnosed glioma. The CDR3 consists of 15 residues. The V end lost 1 base, the J end lost 1 base, and 10 bases lay between the germline ends. Germline CDR1 is MGHRA and CDR2 is YSYEKL. TCRdb's table, derived via immunoSEQ multiplex PCR, lists solely in-frame clones and lacks some. The data hold about 88,000 clones, with roughly 80% observed a single time. Time point specified: baseline, week 1 (first vaccination visit). Treatment given: pre-vaccination baseline after standard-of-care therapy. The sequence was obtained from a man between 35 and 55 years old with glioma. Some clones in this sample may be carry-over from other donors' samples. J is TRBJ1-1 and V is TRBV4-1; D remains unclear. The input for sequencing was PBMCs, taken from a glioma patient treated with radiotherapy, temozolomide or both. In DNA form, the CDR3 reads TGCGCCAGCAGCCAAGGCCCTGCGCGGAACACTGAAGCTTTCTTT. Translating it yields CASSQGPARNTEAFF.